Below are 8 T cell receptor beta chains sequenced from a single sample in a study of blood T cell repertoires in COVID-19. TCRdb keeps only in-frame clones here, not all; method: immunoSEQ multiplex PCR. The sample comprises a few hundred thousand clones, about nine tenths of which are singletons, and about 10% rests with the top ten. Sequencing was carried out using PBMCs or T cells enriched from blood (not recorded which). These receptors all stem from a woman aged 18-35 years who had recovered from COVID-19.

This chain uses TRBV6-5 with TRBJ2-3, with D perhaps matching TRBD1 (6 bases). CDR1 MNHEY and CDR2 SVGAGI come from the germline V gene. The CDR3 is 14 residues long. V was clipped by 5 bases and J by 3 bases, with 12 bases between them. The DNA for the CDR3 is TGTGCCAGCAGTACCCCGGGACAAACAGATACGCAGTATTTT. As protein: CASSTPGQTDTQYF.

This clone was seen just once. The chain is built from TRBV12-3 or TRBV12-4 and TRBJ1-1; possible D gene TRBD1, 5 bases. The CDR3 spans 12 residues. The V and J ends lost 7 bases and 5 bases respectively, with 11 bases between them. In DNA, the CDR3 is TGTGCCAGCACTCTCGGGGGGACTGAAGCTTTCTTT. Translation: CASTLGGTEAFF.

This clone showed up many times. V usage is TRBV6-5 and J usage is TRBJ1-2, with 10 positions matching TRBD1. V dropped 4 bases and J dropped 0; count of bases not matched to a gene: 2. This CDR3 contains 15 residues. The germline gives CDR1 MNHEY, CDR2 SVGAGI. The CDR3 nucleotides are TGTGCCAGCAGTTCCGGGACAGGGGCTAACTATGGCTACACCTTC. This codes for CASSSGTGANYGYTF.

The CDR3 reads CASSRTPGEQFF. CDR3 bases: TGTGCCAGCAGTCGTACCCCTGGCGAGCAGTTCTTC. The chain uses TRBV7-9 and TRBJ2-1; no definite D call. This CDR3 is built from 12 residues. CDR1 and CDR2 (germline): SEHNR, FQNEAQ (reference sequence). V lost 6 bases to trimming and J lost 10 bases, with 13 bases between them.

This clone is a singleton in its sample. V gene TRBV30 combines with J gene TRBJ1-6; D unclear. There are 13 residues in the CDR3. Germline V gene lookup returns CDR1 GTSNPN and CDR2 SVGIG (reference sequence). V gave up 4 bases and J gave up 11 bases, with 15 bases separating them. The CDR3: CAWNNHSGPPLHF. The DNA of the CDR3 is TGTGCCTGGAATAATCACAGCGGGCCACCCCTCCACTTT.

This clone showed up just once. J is TRBJ1-1 and V is TRBV29-1; a weak D match, TRBD1 (6 bases). The CDR3 sequence is 15 residues long. V lost 7 bases and J 1 base, leaving 19 bases between the germline ends. Per germline, CDR1 SQVTM and CDR2 ANQGSEA. CDR3 residues: CSGGGQGRSNTEAFF. CDR3 in DNA: TGCAGCGGCGGGGGTCAGGGGAGGTCGAACACTGAAGCTTTCTTT.

This chain connects TRBV5-1 to TRBJ2-3; 8 nucleotides line up with TRBD2. The CDR3 loop spans 11 amino acids. Germline CDR1 is SGHRS and CDR2 is YFSETQ. Losses at the gene ends were 4 bases for V and 10 bases for J; bases not matched to a gene: 2. The CDR3 bases are TGCGCCAGCAGCGTGGGACTAGCGCAGTATTTT. This gives the protein CASSVGLAQYF.

The rearrangement links TRBV30 to TRBJ1-6, with 8 bases lining up with TRBD1. Germline V gene lookup returns CDR1 GTSNPN and CDR2 SVGIG (reference sequence). V lost 1 base, J lost 14 bases, and 10 bases stayed unmatched. The CDR3 runs 14 residues. This CDR3 is CAWSGRQGMRALHF. The DNA of the CDR3 is TGTGCCTGGAGTGGGAGACAGGGGATGAGGGCCCTCCACTTT.